Sequencing of this T cell receptor (beta chain) was carried out in a study of post-analysis software for immune sequencing data. About the research overall: There were relapsing-remitting, secondary progressive and progressive-relapsing multiple sclerosis among the disease courses included.

This clonotype was found a few times. What it recognizes is unknown. The trim removed 5 bases at V and 4 bases at J, leaving 6 bases unmatched. The CDR3 has 14 residues. TCR beta cDNA libraries had unique molecular identifiers. Once about 0.95 to 10 million T cells were used, 400,000 to 550,000 cDNA molecules resulted. TCRdb re-derived calls from the PCR reads in MiXCR, one entry per CDR3 protein. The repertoire includes hundreds of thousands of distinct CDR3 sequences, approximately 30% of them detected once, and about 0.5% sits in the top ten. Study findings and constraints: Elevated frequency relative to controls characterized roughly five TRBV segments in patients, TRBV5-6, TRBV5-1 and TRBV20-1 among them.

The specimen was blood. The TCR sequence derives from a girl aged 10-17 years with multiple sclerosis. The chain uses TRBV12-3 or TRBV12-4 and TRBJ1-2, with 8 bases that match TRBD1. This CDR3 is CASSPDRVSYGYTF. The CDR3 region has the DNA TGTGCCAGCAGTCCGGACAGGGTATCCTATGGCTACACCTTC.